The T cell receptor (beta chain) described here comes from a study of STAT5B mutations in CD4+ large granular lymphocyte leukemia. Study-wide background: Anti-CD4 microbead selection came after CD8+ cell depletion in cryopreserved samples. Regarding the study as a whole: No patients shared main leukemic clonotypes, though roughly 23% appeared at low frequency elsewhere.

The repertoire was sequenced with immunoSEQ multiplex PCR; TCRdb's copy has only in-frame clones and lacks some. The sample yields 9,000 to 10,000 clones, around 85% seen once. Turning to this clone: Its antigen is not identified.

The germline V gene encodes CDR1 SEHNR and CDR2 FQNEAQ (reference sequence). J was trimmed by 2 bases and V by 3 bases; bases with no gene match: 7. The CDR3 has 16 residues. This chain joins TRBV7-9 and TRBJ2-7, with TRBD1 matching over 10 bases. The sample comprised PBMCs. This TCR came from a man aged 55 to 70 with CD4+ T-cell large granular lymphocyte leukemia. As DNA, the CDR3 is TGTGCCAGCAGCTTGGGGACCGGGACAGGGGCCTACGAGCAGTACTTC. This translates into CASSLGTGTGAYEQYF.